The rows below give T cell receptor beta chains drawn from one sample of a study of persistence of HIV-infected CD4 T cells. These TCRs' antigens remain unknown. TCRdb keeps only in-frame clones here, not all; method: immunoSEQ multiplex PCR. The profile covers tens of thousands of clones, with around 89% appearing a single time and more than 0.4% taken by the ten largest. The specimen was CD4+ T cells sorted from PBMCs after approximately 19-hour stimulation, collected from a patient who received antiretroviral therapy. These receptors were collected from an adult woman with HIV who was CMV-seropositive. Each CDR3 is given without its conserved first and last residue.

j_call v_call cdr3_aa
TRBJ1-2 TRBV6-5 ASSYLGSYGYT
TRBJ1-6 TRBV30 AWSVTGSYNSPLH
TRBJ1-3 TRBV6-5 ASRLPGGVNTIY
TRBJ1-5 TRBV4-1 ASSQFDRASNQPQH
TRBJ1-2 TRBV6-1 ASSEIDSSAGNYGYT
TRBJ2-5 TRBV3-1/TRBV3-2 ASSQVRDGETQY
TRBJ1-2 TRBV6-5 ASSNSGQGADYGYT
TRBJ2-7 TRBV7-8 ASSLWDGAYEQY
TRBJ1-4 TRBV30 AWSRGSLGEKLF
TRBJ2-2 TRBV9 ASSSGLLNTGELF
TRBJ2-6 TRBV7-8 ASSLGRVISGANVLT
TRBJ2-2 TRBV5-1 ASSLLGGAHTGELF
TRBJ2-1 TRBV6-5 ASSYAGVSYNEQF
TRBJ2-1 TRBV7-2 ASSLGVSADSYNEQF
TRBJ2-2 TRBV9 ASSVFDRNTGELF
TRBJ1-3 TRBV5-1 ASSPSGMNRRAGNTIY
TRBJ1-2 TRBV30 AWATGGAGGYT
TRBJ2-2 TRBV12-5 ASGLGGAFATGELF
TRBJ1-3 TRBV2 ASSGQGVGGNTIY
TRBJ1-1 TRBV7-3 ASSLDRSDEAF
TRBJ2-3 TRBV7-3 ASSFHLPTDTQY
TRBJ1-5 TRBV19 ASSYGLSSNQPQH
TRBJ2-5 TRBV5-4 ASSLLAEETQY
TRBJ2-5 TRBV12-5 ASGPRGGETQY
TRBJ1-2 TRBV5-1 ASSLGTSNYGYT
TRBJ1-1 TRBV4-1 ASSQDPISTGAF
TRBJ2-7 TRBV18 ASSPSTDSYEQY
TRBJ2-2 TRBV5-6 ASSLGNTGELF
TRBJ2-1 TRBV30 AWSVRYEQF
TRBJ1-2 TRBV7-3 ASSKEGADYGYT
TRBJ1-2 TRBV5-1 ASSLRQDNYGYT
TRBJ2-3 TRBV12-5 ASGLVLGSTDTQY
TRBJ2-5 TRBV7-9 ASSLSGQETQY
TRBJ2-1 TRBV2 ASRGTGNNEQF
TRBJ2-2 TRBV7-9 ASSSRDSNTGELF
TRBJ1-3 TRBV6-5 ASSPKARSGNTIY